The 29 T cell receptor beta chains in this list originate from one sample, sequenced in a study of T cell responses to AZD1222 COVID-19 vaccine. The protocol was immunoSEQ multiplex PCR, while the TCRdb copy is restricted to in-frame clones and leaves out a portion. The sample gives 70,000 to 95,000 clones, roughly nine tenths of which show up once; approximately 4.2% is in the top ten. The source was peripheral blood, collected on day 0 of AZD1222 vaccination. The receptors derive from an adult in good health.

The chain recombines TRBV2 with TRBJ2-7; TRBD2 matches 12 bases. Trimming at V came to 11 bases and at J to 4 bases, leaving 3 bases not matched to a gene. CDR3 length: 12 residues. Germline V gene lookup returns CDR1 SNHLY and CDR2 FYNNEI. As DNA, the CDR3 is TGTGCCGGGGGGACTAGCGGGTACGAGCAGTACTTC. Translating gives CAGGTSGYEQYF.

The chain has TRBV5-1 and TRBJ1-2; a possible D gene is TRBD1 (6 bases). The germline CDR1 and CDR2 sequences are SGHRS and YFSETQ. Deletions cut 3 bases from V and 2 bases from J, with 11 bases between. The CDR3 extends over 14 amino acids. The CDR3 region has the DNA TGCGCCAGCAGCTGGGACAACTTAAACTATGGCTACACCTTC. Translating gives CASSWDNLNYGYTF.

This clone was seen only once. The chain carries TRBV6-1 and TRBJ1-3; possible D gene TRBD1, 5 bases. The CDR3 totals 14 residues. CDR1 MNHNS and CDR2 SASEGT come from the germline V gene. Trimming left V 7 bases short and J 0 bases short, with 10 bases between. The CDR3 loop is CASTTRGSGNTIYF. The CDR3 nucleotides are TGTGCCAGCACCACAAGGGGCTCTGGAAACACCATATATTTT.

CDR3 region: CASSYRMGQGNTEAFF. CDR3 DNA: TGTGCCAGCAGCTACCGGATGGGGCAGGGGAACACTGAAGCTTTCTTT. The chain joins TRBV7-8 to TRBJ1-1; a weak D match, TRBD1 (5 bases). Per the germline V gene, CDR1 is SGHVS and CDR2 is FQNEAQ. The CDR3 has 16 amino acids. The V and J ends lost 4 bases and 1 base respectively, with 16 bases between them.

The chain is built from TRBV27 and TRBJ1-6; D is undetermined. The germline V and J ends were trimmed by 7 bases and 7 bases, with 11 bases remaining between them. The CDR3 loop spans 13 amino acids. The germline V gene has CDR1 MNHEY and CDR2 SMNVEV (reference sequence). The CDR3 sequence is CASNPDPNSPLHF. The CDR3 DNA sequence: TGTGCCAGCAATCCAGATCCCAATTCACCCCTCCACTTT.

The chain combines TRBV19 with TRBJ2-3, with no clear D. Germline assignment: CDR1 LNHDA and CDR2 SQIVND (reference sequence). With 2 bases removed from V and 0 bases from J, the gap between germline ends came to 6 bases. This CDR3 has 14 residues. The CDR3: CASSISTSTDTQYF. CDR3 sequence (DNA): TGTGCCAGTAGTATAAGTACTAGCACAGATACGCAGTATTTT.

This chain uses TRBV11-2 with TRBJ1-1; D is unresolved. This CDR3 is built from 14 residues. The V end lost 5 bases, the J end lost 7 bases, and 17 bases lay between the germline ends. Per germline, CDR1 SGHAT and CDR2 FQNNGV. The CDR3 DNA reads TGTGCCAGCAGCAGTTTCACAACAGAAATTGAAGCTTTCTTT. Translated: CASSSFTTEIEAFF.

This chain uses TRBV5-1 with TRBJ1-2; 7 nucleotides agree with TRBD1. After removal of 7 bases from V and 3 bases from J, the junction contained 6 bases not matched to a gene. The CDR3 spans 13 residues. The germline CDR1 and CDR2 sequences are SGHRS and YFSETQ. This CDR3 is CASRSGTDYGYTF. CDR3 nucleotides: TGCGCCAGCCGTTCCGGGACAGACTATGGCTACACCTTC.

This chain links TRBV9 with TRBJ2-1; TRBD2 agrees at 7 bases. Germline V CDR1 and CDR2: SGDLS, YYNGEE. J gave up 9 bases and V 3 bases, and 9 bases lay outside the gene matches. CDR3 length equals 14 residues. Written as DNA, the CDR3 is TGTGCCAGCAGCGGCCAACTAGCGCTGGGTGAGCAGTTCTTC. It encodes CASSGQLALGEQFF.

Note on this clone: Other nucleotide sequences in the sample specify the same CDR3. The V gene is TRBV6-6, the J gene TRBJ1-3; no definite D call. The V and J ends lost 3 bases and 1 base respectively, with 4 bases between them. The germline CDR1 and CDR2 sequences are MNHNY and SVGAGI (reference sequence). CDR3 length equals 13 residues. CDR3 residues: CASSYRSGNTIYF. CDR3 coding DNA: TGTGCCAGCAGTTATAGGTCTGGAAACACCATATATTTT.

This rearrangement joins TRBV11-3 to TRBJ1-1; D is uncertain. Trimming shortened V by 0 bases and J by 3 bases, and 5 bases separated the two germline ends. The CDR3 totals 13 residues. Germline CDR1 reads SGHNT; CDR2 reads YENEEA. In DNA, the CDR3 is TGTGCCAGCAGCTTAGATCGAGACACTGAAGCTTTCTTT. Translation: CASSLDRDTEAFF.

The V and J genes are TRBV5-1 and TRBJ1-1; D unresolved. Germline CDR1 is SGHRS and CDR2 is YFSETQ. This CDR3 comprises 15 residues. Trimming pared 0 bases from V and 3 bases from J, leaving 12 bases between. The CDR3 sequence: CASSLEGTRYTEAFF. In DNA form, the CDR3 reads TGCGCCAGCAGCTTGGAAGGCACGAGGTACACTGAAGCTTTCTTT.

Here the CDR3 DNA reads TGTGCCAGCAGCCAAGATCCGGCTGGGGCCAACGTCCTGACTTTC. It encodes CASSQDPAGANVLTF. The rearrangement links TRBV4-2 to TRBJ2-6, with no clear D. Deletions cut 0 bases from V and 2 bases from J, with 5 bases between. The length of the CDR3 is 15 residues. Looked up from germline, CDR1 is LGHNA and CDR2 is YNFKEQ.

The J gene is TRBJ2-7, the V gene TRBV6-2 or TRBV6-3; the D call may be TRBD1 or TRBD2 (7 bases each). Germline-derived CDR1 and CDR2 are MNHEY and SVGEGT. Trimming stripped 5 bases from V and 2 bases from J, with 13 bases between. The CDR3 consists of 14 residues. The CDR3 loop reads CASSKQGGAYEQYF. The CDR3 region has the DNA TGTGCCAGCAGTAAGCAGGGGGGGGCCTACGAGCAGTACTTC.

The chain recombines TRBV11-2 with TRBJ2-1, with 14 positions matching TRBD2. The CDR3 extends over 19 amino acids. Germline V gene sequence: CDR1 SGHAT, CDR2 FQNNGV. After removal of 5 bases from V and 5 bases from J, the junction contained 14 bases not matched to a gene. The CDR3 DNA follows: TGTGCCAGCAGCCCAAGGACTAGCGGGAGGTGGGGGGGCCACAATGAGCAGTTCTTC. It is translated as CASSPRTSGRWGGHNEQFF. Full variable domain (outside the CDR3, taken from reference TRBV11-2 and TRBJ2-1): EAGVAQSPRYKIIEKRQSVAFWCNPISGHATLYWYQQILGQGPKLLIQFQNNGVVDDSQLPKDRFSAERLKGVDSTLKIQPAKLEDSAVYLCASSPRTSGRWGGHNEQFFGPGTRLTVL.

The chain couples TRBV10-1 to TRBJ1-1; TRBD1 matches at 9 bases. V shed 3 bases, J shed 0 bases, and the junction held 14 bases outside the gene matches. CDR1 and CDR2 (germline): WNHNN, SYGVQD (reference sequence). The CDR3 is made up of 19 amino acids. DNA for the CDR3: TGCGCCAGCAGTGACTATTTGAGGGACAGGGCCCATTTGAACACTGAAGCTTTCTTT. As protein: CASSDYLRDRAHLNTEAFF.

This chain joins TRBV6-5 and TRBJ2-3; D may correspond to TRBD1 or TRBD2 (7 bases each). Trimming left V 4 bases short and J 9 bases short, with 23 bases between. The germline CDR1 and CDR2 sequences are MNHEY and SVGAGI. This CDR3 has 16 amino acids. Here the CDR3 DNA reads TGTGCCAGCAGTTCCCTACAGGGGAGGGGGGCCTTCACGCAGTATTTT. This gives the protein CASSSLQGRGAFTQYF.

The sample holds one count of this clone. V gene TRBV25-1 combines with J gene TRBJ2-7; 9 nucleotides align to TRBD2. The CDR3 spans 16 residues. Losses at the gene ends were 1 base for V and 1 base for J; bases not matched to a gene: 5. The V gene's germline CDR1 is MGHDK and CDR2 SYGVNS. CDR3 sequence (DNA): TGTGCCAGCAGTGAATCCCTAGCGGGAAGGTCCTACGAGCAGTACTTC. This sequence encodes CASSESLAGRSYEQYF.

The J gene is TRBJ1-5, the V gene TRBV4-1; 9 bases are a match to TRBD1. J gave up 6 bases and V 3 bases, and 6 bases lay outside the gene matches. This CDR3 has 15 residues. Germline V gene lookup returns CDR1 MGHRA and CDR2 YSYEKL. CDR3 sequence (DNA): TGCGCCAGCAGCCAGGACAGGGGTTCGGGTCAGCCCCAGCATTTT. Translating it yields CASSQDRGSGQPQHF.

Only one count was recorded for this clone. The chain combines TRBV19 with TRBJ2-2; D uncertain. CDR1 LNHDA and CDR2 SQIVND come from the germline V gene (reference sequence). V was shortened by 10 bases and J by 6 bases, with 24 bases between the two germline ends. The CDR3 is made up of 16 amino acids. CDR3: CATHREAGFIAGELFF. The CDR3 bases are TGTGCCACCCACAGAGAGGCAGGATTTATTGCCGGGGAGCTGTTTTTT.

V is TRBV10-3 and J is TRBJ1-5, with 8 bases that match TRBD1. The CDR3 contains 15 residues. The germline V gene has CDR1 ENHRY and CDR2 SYGVKD. V gave up 6 bases and J gave up 1 base; unmatched junction bases: 5. DNA of the CDR3: TGTGCCATCAGGGGGGACAGGACCAGCAATCAGCCCCAGCATTTT. Encoded protein: CAIRGDRTSNQPQHF.

The CDR3 region has the DNA TGTGCCAGCAGGACCGGGGCCGACTATGGCTACACCTTC. Amino acids: CASRTGADYGYTF. V is TRBV12-3 or TRBV12-4 and J is TRBJ1-2; D perhaps matches TRBD1 (5 bases). The CDR3 spans 13 residues. V was pared by 6 bases and J by 3 bases, with 11 bases between.

This chain uses TRBV18 with TRBJ1-4, with 9 bases lining up with TRBD1. With 3 bases clipped from V and 6 bases from J, the junction kept 5 bases outside the gene matches. CDR1 and CDR2 (germline): KGHSH, LQKENI. The CDR3 is 15 residues long. The CDR3 region is CASSPPGTGYEKLFF. The DNA for the CDR3 is TGTGCCAGCTCACCTCCGGGGACAGGGTATGAAAAACTGTTTTTT.

This chain connects TRBV5-1 to TRBJ1-3, with a tentative D call TRBD1 (5 bases). CDR3 length: 14 amino acids. From germline, CDR1 is SGHRS and CDR2 YFSETQ. The V gene lost 4 bases and the J gene lost 2 bases, with 10 bases spanning the gap. The DNA of the CDR3 is TGCGCCAGCAGCCCGACAGCTGCTGGAAACACCATATATTTT. Translation gives CASSPTAAGNTIYF.

V is TRBV4-1 and J is TRBJ2-7; the match to TRBD2 covers 12 bases. Germline V gene data show CDR1 as MGHRA and CDR2 as YSYEKL. The CDR3 has 17 amino acids. The junction had 5 bases not matched to a gene; V was cut back by 0 bases and J by 2 bases. CDR3 nucleotides: TGCGCCAGCAGCCAAGAATGGGGACTAGCGGGCCCCTACGAGCAGTACTTC. Translation gives CASSQEWGLAGPYEQYF.

V and J are TRBV29-1 and TRBJ1-2; D unresolved. Germline CDR1 SQVTM, CDR2 ANQGSEA. Trimming pared 7 bases from V and 4 bases from J, leaving 16 bases between. The CDR3 extends over 13 amino acids. The CDR3 sequence: CSAPPSAGYGYTF. The CDR3 DNA follows: TGCAGCGCTCCCCCCTCGGCAGGCTATGGCTACACCTTC.

This clone has only one observation. V and J are TRBV6-5 and TRBJ2-5, with TRBD2 matching 10 bases. This CDR3 region has 15 residues. Germline assignment: CDR1 MNHEY and CDR2 SVGAGI. With V trimmed by 5 bases and J by 5 bases, 8 bases remained unmatched. The chain's CDR3 is CASSRTGTSDETQYF. The DNA for the CDR3 is TGTGCCAGCAGTCGGACCGGGACTAGCGACGAGACCCAGTACTTC.

The V gene is TRBV9, the J gene TRBJ1-2, with 7 bases that match TRBD1. V gave up 4 bases and J gave up 4 bases; unmatched junction bases: 10. CDR3 length: 15 amino acids. CDR1 is SGDLS and CDR2 is YYNGEE in the germline V gene. In DNA form, the CDR3 reads TGTGCCAGCAGCCCACCCAGGGGGTCGGTCTATGGCTACACCTTC. It yields the protein CASSPPRGSVYGYTF.

The chain couples TRBV6-5 to TRBJ1-2, with 7 positions matching TRBD1. V trimming: 5 bases; J trimming: 4 bases; junction bases outside the gene matches: 7. The length of the CDR3 is 14 residues. The germline gives CDR1 MNHEY, CDR2 SVGAGI. The CDR3 region is CASSRQGHTYGYTF. The CDR3 DNA reads as TGTGCCAGCAGTAGACAGGGTCATACCTATGGCTACACCTTC.